These 28 T cell receptor beta chains were all obtained from the same sample, sequenced in a study of T cell clones after liver transplantation. Generated by immunoSEQ multiplex PCR, the TCRdb table keeps only in-frame clones and is missing some. The sample includes some 80,000 clones, approximately 80% of them seen just once. This material consisted of CD4+ T cells from blood, taken roughly 50 months after liver transplant. The origin of the receptors is a human patient who received a liver transplant. Some T cells may arise from the graft donor.

CDR3 in amino acids: CASSGRTSGGRFNTGELFF. CDR3 sequence (DNA): TGTGCCAGCAGCGGACGAACTAGCGGGGGCCGCTTCAACACCGGGGAGCTGTTTTTT. The chain uses TRBV9 and TRBJ2-2; TRBD2 agrees at 11 bases. The germline V gene has CDR1 SGDLS and CDR2 YYNGEE. This CDR3 comprises 19 residues. Germline trimming cut 3 bases from V and 2 bases from J; bases unmatched to any gene: 12.

The V gene is TRBV29-1, the J gene TRBJ2-2, with D unresolved. V shed 4 bases and J shed 7 bases, with 10 bases lying between them. Germline V gives CDR1 SQVTM, CDR2 ANQGSEA. The CDR3 has 12 residues. The CDR3 DNA sequence: TGCAGCGTTGGACATCGAAACGGGGAGCTGTTTTTT. Its translation is CSVGHRNGELFF.

The chain joins TRBV28 to TRBJ2-5; a weak D match, TRBD1 (5 bases). Germline V gives CDR1 MDHEN, CDR2 SYDVKM. The CDR3 runs 14 residues. V lost 5 bases and J lost 2, with 12 bases in between. The CDR3 bases are TGTGCCAGCAGTCGGGCAGGGAATCAAGAGACCCAGTACTTC. It translates to CASSRAGNQETQYF.

The V call is TRBV15, the J call TRBJ1-1, with a tentative D call TRBD1 (5 bases). Trimming took off 0 bases at V and 7 bases at J, with 9 bases between the two ends. Looked up from germline, CDR1 is LNHNV and CDR2 is YYDKDF (reference sequence). The CDR3 totals 13 residues. In DNA form, the CDR3 reads TGTGCCACCAGCAGAGAGGTCAGGGTTGAAGCTTTCTTT. Translation gives CATSREVRVEAFF. Drawing the rest from reference TRBV15 and TRBJ1-1, the complete variable domain is DAMVIQNPRYQVTQFGKPVTLSCSQTLNHNVMYWYQQKSSQAPKLLFHYYDKDFNNEADTPDNFQSRRPNTSFCFLDIRSPGLGDTAMYLCATSREVRVEAFFGQGTRLTVV.

The rearrangement links TRBV7-2 to TRBJ2-5; D remains unclear. The CDR3 runs 13 residues. Germline V gives CDR1 SGHTA, CDR2 FQGNSA. With 4 bases removed from V and 5 bases from J, the gap between germline ends came to 11 bases. CDR3 nucleotides: TGTGCCAGCAGCTGGCAACGTGGGGAGACCCAGTACTTC. Translating it yields CASSWQRGETQYF.

This chain connects TRBV29-1 to TRBJ1-2; 7 bases match TRBD1. The CDR3 has 16 amino acids. Germline V gives CDR1 SQVTM, CDR2 ANQGSEA. With V trimmed by 0 bases and J by 5 bases, 12 bases remained unmatched. For the CDR3, the DNA is TGCAGCGTTGAAGATCTGGACAGGCTTTCCCTTTATGGCTACACCTTC. Amino acid sequence: CSVEDLDRLSLYGYTF. The full variable domain, with the rest looked up from reference TRBV29-1 and TRBJ1-2, is SAVISQKPSRDICQRGTSLTIQCQVDSQVTMMFWYRQQPGQSLTLIATANQGSEATYESGFVIDKFPISRPNLTFSTLTVSNMSPEDSSIYLCSVEDLDRLSLYGYTFGSGTRLTVV.

The genes are TRBV15 and TRBJ2-1; a weak D match, TRBD2 (7 bases). The CDR3 sequence is 17 residues long. With 0 bases removed from V and 6 bases from J, the gap between germline ends came to 18 bases. The germline gives CDR1 LNHNV, CDR2 YYDKDF (reference sequence). CDR3 in amino acids: CATSRDNRGAQGNEQFF. Written as DNA, the CDR3 is TGTGCCACCAGCAGAGATAATCGGGGGGCGCAAGGCAATGAGCAGTTCTTC.

The chain couples TRBV9 to TRBJ1-2, with D possibly matching TRBD1 (5 bases). V lost 1 base and J 6 bases, leaving 13 bases between the germline ends. The CDR3 runs 14 residues. CDR1 and CDR2 (germline): SGDLS, YYNGEE. The CDR3 nucleotides read TGTGCCAGCAGCGTAAGGGACCCGACGAATGGCTACACCTTC. Residues: CASSVRDPTNGYTF. Variable domain in full (rest from reference TRBV9 and TRBJ1-2): DSGVTQTPKHLITATGQRVTLRCSPRSGDLSVYWYQQSLDQGLQFLIQYYNGEERAKGNILERFSAQQFPDLHSELNLSSLELGDSALYFCASSVRDPTNGYTFGSGTRLTVV.

The chain is built from TRBV6-5 and TRBJ2-7; TRBD1 matches at 8 bases. The CDR3 runs 14 residues. CDR1 MNHEY and CDR2 SVGAGI come from the germline V gene. V dropped 6 bases and J dropped 2; count of bases not matched to a gene: 6. CDR3 nucleotides: TGTGCCAGCAGGAAGGACAGGGAAACCTACGAGCAGTACTTC. Protein product: CASRKDRETYEQYF.

This chain uses TRBV7-2 with TRBJ2-1; D is tentatively TRBD1 or TRBD2 (6 bases each). V lost 6 bases to trimming and J lost 4 bases, with 16 bases between them. The CDR3 has 15 amino acids. CDR1 is SGHTA and CDR2 is FQGNSA in the germline V gene. The CDR3 region has the DNA TGTGCCAGCAGACCTCGGGGGCGGTCTTACAATGAGCAGTTCTTC. Translated: CASRPRGRSYNEQFF. Full variable domain (missing parts from reference TRBV7-2 and TRBJ2-1): GAGVSQSPSNKVTEKGKDVELRCDPISGHTALYWYRQSLGQGLEFLIYFQGNSAPDKSGLPSDRFSAERTGGSVSTLTIQRTQQEDSAVYLCASRPRGRSYNEQFFGPGTRLTVL.

The chain uses TRBV5-4 and TRBJ1-2; a weak D match, TRBD1 (5 bases). The germline CDR1 and CDR2 sequences are SGHNT and YYREEE (reference sequence). The CDR3 is made up of 14 amino acids. Trimming took 7 bases from V and 7 from J, leaving 20 bases between them. CDR3 in amino acids: CASHQGKGKGGYTF. CDR3 nucleotides: TGTGCCAGCCACCAAGGGAAGGGGAAGGGTGGCTACACCTTC.

The J gene is TRBJ2-7, the V gene TRBV6-6; no definite D call. CDR3 length: 13 amino acids. Deletions cut 0 bases from V and 4 bases from J, with 7 bases between. Germline V gene data show CDR1 as MNHNY and CDR2 as SVGAGI (reference sequence). CDR3 DNA: TGTGCCAGCAGTTACTCCCCCAGGTACGAGCAGTACTTC. This codes for CASSYSPRYEQYF.

This rearrangement joins TRBV7-2 to TRBJ2-1; 10 nucleotides match TRBD2. The V gene end was trimmed by 5 bases and the J gene end by 0 bases; junction bases not matched to a gene: 13. The germline gives CDR1 SGHTA, CDR2 FQGNSA. The CDR3 totals 19 residues. The CDR3 sequence is CASSPRASGSGGSYNEQFF. The CDR3 coding sequence is TGTGCCAGCAGCCCTCGGGCTAGCGGGAGTGGGGGCTCCTACAATGAGCAGTTCTTC.

The chain combines TRBV5-1 with TRBJ1-1, with 7 bases matching TRBD1. Germline assignment: CDR1 SGHRS and CDR2 YFSETQ. The CDR3 has 14 residues. V lost 4 bases to trimming and J lost 5 bases; unmatched junction nucleotides: 8. The CDR3 here is CASSDQGGSTEAFF. CDR3 DNA: TGCGCCAGCAGCGATCAGGGGGGATCAACTGAAGCTTTCTTT.

This sequence joins TRBV7-8 and TRBJ1-1; a possible D gene is TRBD1 (6 bases). V lost 2 bases to trimming and J lost 2 bases, with 9 bases between them. CDR3 length: 14 residues. CDR1 and CDR2 from the germline V gene are SGHVS and FQNEAQ. This CDR3 is CASSLRTANTEAFF. Written as DNA, the CDR3 is TGTGCCAGCAGCTTACGGACAGCCAACACTGAAGCTTTCTTT.

V and J are TRBV12-5 and TRBJ2-2, with 13 nucleotides matching TRBD2. Germline CDR1 reads LGHNT; CDR2 reads FRNRAP. The CDR3 has 21 amino acids. J lost 0 bases, V lost 3 bases, and 13 bases had no gene match. The CDR3 sequence is CASGFLSLPGLAGPNTGELFF. The CDR3 coding sequence is TGTGCTAGTGGTTTTCTATCCCTTCCGGGACTAGCGGGACCGAACACCGGGGAGCTGTTTTTT.

The rearrangement joins TRBV11-2 to TRBJ2-2, with 7 bases lining up with TRBD2. The CDR3 covers 15 residues. Germline CDR1 and CDR2: SGHAT and FQNNGV. With 7 bases clipped from V and 4 bases from J, the junction kept 9 bases outside the gene matches. CDR3 amino acids: CASTPSGGPTGELFF. The DNA for the CDR3 is TGTGCCAGCACCCCTAGCGGAGGACCCACCGGGGAGCTGTTTTTT.

This clone has a single count. The CDR3 bases are TGCGCCAGCAGCTTGGACCCCCCGCTACTAGCGGGGGGGTCCACAGATACGCAGTATTTT. Protein product: CASSLDPPLLAGGSTDTQYF. The chain links TRBV5-1 to TRBJ2-3; 13 bases fit TRBD2. The CDR3 is 20 amino acids. CDR1 is SGHRS and CDR2 is YFSETQ in the germline V gene. The trim removed 0 bases at V and 2 bases at J, leaving 12 bases unmatched.

The J gene is TRBJ2-7, the V gene TRBV6-1; D remains unclear. With 6 bases removed from V and 2 bases from J, the gap between germline ends came to 11 bases. This CDR3 has 13 residues. Germline V gives CDR1 MNHNS, CDR2 SASEGT. The CDR3 DNA sequence: TGTGCCAGCAGGTTCACTTATACCTACGAGCAGTACTTC. Its protein is CASRFTYTYEQYF.

V usage is TRBV28 and J usage is TRBJ1-4; D is possibly TRBD1 (5 bases). There are 15 residues in the CDR3. Trimming took off 6 bases at V and 0 bases at J, with 11 bases between the two ends. Germline V gene lookup returns CDR1 MDHEN and CDR2 SYDVKM. The CDR3 DNA reads as TGTGCCAGCAGCGGCGGGGGGGCAACTAATGAAAAACTGTTTTTT. It translates to CASSGGGATNEKLFF.

This clone was recorded only once. V and J are TRBV11-2 and TRBJ2-5, with a tentative D call TRBD2 (7 bases). The V gene's germline CDR1 is SGHAT and CDR2 FQNNGV. V gave up 6 bases and J gave up 2 bases, with 13 bases separating them. The CDR3 covers 14 residues. CDR3 nucleotides: TGTGCCAGCAGACTACAGGGAGGGCAAGAGACCCAGTACTTC. Residues: CASRLQGGQETQYF.

In nucleotides, the CDR3 is TGTGCCAGCAGCAAATATCAGGGCGTAGCTTTCTTT. This encodes CASSKYQGVAFF. This rearrangement joins TRBV21-1 to TRBJ1-1; the DNA was not compared with TRBD1, the D call given in the table. TRBV21-1 is a recognized pseudogene. This CDR3 spans 12 amino acids.

V and J are TRBV30 and TRBJ1-1, with 9 bases that match TRBD1. V shed 3 bases, J shed 1 base, and the junction held 3 bases outside the gene matches. Germline V CDR1 and CDR2: GTSNPN, SVGIG (reference sequence). CDR3 length: 14 residues. CDR3 region: CAWRTGGANTEAFF. As DNA, the CDR3 is TGTGCCTGGAGAACAGGGGGCGCGAACACTGAAGCTTTCTTT.

This chain links TRBV27 with TRBJ2-7, with 9 bases aligning to TRBD1. Germline CDR1 is MNHEY and CDR2 is SMNVEV (reference sequence). The V and J ends lost 5 bases and 3 bases, in that order; junction bases with no gene match: 8. The CDR3 has 15 amino acids. The CDR3 here is CASSLKPGQGYEQYF. The CDR3 DNA is TGTGCCAGCAGTCTTAAACCGGGACAGGGCTACGAGCAGTACTTC.

This chain links TRBV18 with TRBJ2-3; 13 bases are a match to TRBD2. The CDR3 extends over 18 amino acids. Germline-derived CDR1 and CDR2 are KGHSH and LQKENI. Trimming cost V 3 bases and J 0 bases; bases outside gene matches: 6. CDR3: CASSPGLAGVLSTDTQYF. CDR3 nucleotide sequence: TGTGCCAGCTCACCCGGACTAGCGGGGGTGCTTAGCACAGATACGCAGTATTTT.

This sequence joins TRBV9 and TRBJ1-6; D perhaps matches TRBD1 (6 bases). Germline V gene sequence: CDR1 SGDLS, CDR2 YYNGEE. Trimming stripped 0 bases from V and 9 bases from J, with 10 bases between. CDR3 length: 14 residues. The CDR3 DNA reads TGTGCCAGCAGCGTAGAGGGGGTCGGTTCACCCCTCCACTTT. Its translation: CASSVEGVGSPLHF.

V and J are TRBV19 and TRBJ1-2; 7 bases map to TRBD1. The V gene's germline CDR1 is LNHDA and CDR2 SQIVND (reference sequence). V lost 0 bases and J lost 3; bases outside the gene matches: 4. The CDR3 is made up of 15 amino acids. This chain's CDR3 is CASSIDPTGDYGYTF. CDR3 in DNA: TGTGCCAGTAGTATAGACCCAACAGGGGACTATGGCTACACCTTC.

This clone was seen only a few times. V is TRBV14 and J is TRBJ2-7; 9 positions match TRBD1. This CDR3 region has 13 residues. Germline trimming cut 5 bases from V and 5 bases from J; bases unmatched to any gene: 4. Germline values: CDR1 SGHDN, CDR2 FVKESK. The CDR3 reads CASSKDRGNEQYF. The DNA for the CDR3 is TGTGCCAGCAGCAAGGACAGGGGCAACGAGCAGTACTTC.